The 19 T cell receptor beta chains below were found in one sample sequenced in a study of T-cell memory formation after mild COVID-19. TCRdb re-derived calls from the 5' RACE reads in MiXCR, one entry per CDR3 protein. Among about half a million distinct CDR3 sequences listed, roughly 20% were seen once. The sequenced sample was PBMCs or a T cell subset sorted from them (not recorded which). The origin of the receptors is an adult woman who had mild COVID-19 (a few samples of this study predate the infection). Cell type and time point are not known.

The chain employs TRBV27 and TRBJ2-7; 13 bases line up with TRBD2. Germline V gives CDR1 MNHEY, CDR2 SMNVEV (reference sequence). The V segment lost 5 bases and the J segment 2 bases; nucleotides outside the gene matches: 6. The CDR3 is 16 amino acids. CDR3 protein: CASSRIGTSGAYEQYF. CDR3 nucleotides: TGTGCCAGCAGTCGAATTGGGACTAGCGGGGCCTACGAGCAGTACTTC.

The chain is built from TRBV12-3 or TRBV12-4 and TRBJ2-6, with TRBD1 matching over 9 bases. V lost 3 bases and J lost 2; bases outside the gene matches: 8. The CDR3 covers 18 residues. CDR3 protein: CASSLGTGIRPGANVLTF. The CDR3 DNA is TGTGCCAGCAGTTTGGGGACAGGGATACGTCCTGGGGCCAACGTCCTGACTTTC.

This clonotype was counted ten times or more. The chain couples TRBV5-1 to TRBJ2-2, with D possibly matching TRBD2 (6 bases). This CDR3 spans 15 amino acids. Germline V lookup: CDR1 SGHRS, CDR2 YFSETQ. The ends were cut back, 7 bases at V and 1 base at J, with 14 bases in the middle. The CDR3 DNA sequence: TGCGCCAGCTCATCCTCCGGGGGGAACACCGGGGAGCTGTTTTTT. As protein: CASSSSGGNTGELFF.

This chain connects TRBV5-1 to TRBJ2-5; D unresolved. Germline CDR1 and CDR2: SGHRS and YFSETQ. The CDR3 totals 14 residues. V shed 2 bases and J shed 1 base, with 9 bases lying between them. The CDR3 here is CASSFRSVQETQYF. The CDR3 DNA is TGCGCCAGCAGCTTTAGGAGTGTCCAAGAGACCCAGTACTTC.

This clonotype turned up a few times. The chain carries TRBV15 and TRBJ2-1; 9 bases align to TRBD2. In germline, CDR1 is LNHNV, CDR2 YYDKDF (reference sequence). V dropped 4 bases and J dropped 4; count of bases not matched to a gene: 8. This CDR3 comprises 16 residues. The CDR3 DNA reads as TGTGCCACCAGCATTAGAGCTAGCGGGGCTTACAATGAGCAGTTCTTC. Amino acid sequence: CATSIRASGAYNEQFF.

The J gene is TRBJ2-7, the V gene TRBV20-1; 10 positions match TRBD2. The junction had 14 bases not matched to a gene; V was cut back by 6 bases and J by 3 bases. The V gene's germline CDR1 is DFQATT and CDR2 SNEGSKA (reference sequence). The CDR3 loop spans 16 amino acids. The CDR3 here is CSANPTGASGGYEQYF. CDR3 in DNA: TGCAGTGCCAACCCCACGGGGGCTAGCGGGGGCTACGAGCAGTACTTC.

This chain links TRBV5-6 with TRBJ2-1; D not resolved. V lost 4 bases and J lost 7, with 15 bases in between. Germline V gene data show CDR1 as SGHDT and CDR2 as YYEEEE. CDR3 length equals 14 residues. CDR3 sequence reads: CASSPVPSGNEQFF. The DNA of the CDR3 is TGTGCCAGCAGCCCCGTACCGTCCGGGAATGAGCAGTTCTTC. Based on the CDR3 plus reference TRBV5-6 and TRBJ2-1, the full variable domain is DAGVTQSPTHLIKTRGQQVTLRCSPKSGHDTVSWYQQALGQGPQFIFQYYEEEERQRGNFPDRFSGHQFPNYSSELNVNALLLGDSALYLCASSPVPSGNEQFFGPGTRLTVL.

This clonotype came up a few times. The chain has TRBV12-3 or TRBV12-4 and TRBJ2-3; possibly TRBD1 or TRBD2 for D (5 bases each). CDR3 length: 14 amino acids. The V end lost 7 bases, the J end lost 2 bases, and 13 bases lay between the germline ends. CDR3 bases: TGTGCCAGCAATCCCATGGGGACCACAGATACGCAGTATTTT. This sequence encodes CASNPMGTTDTQYF.

This clonotype has more than one count but fewer than ten. The rearrangement uses TRBV5-1 and TRBJ1-1, with 7 bases matching TRBD1. CDR3 length equals 16 residues. V was pared by 2 bases and J by 1 base, with 8 bases of the junction left unmatched. The germline V gene encodes CDR1 SGHRS and CDR2 YFSETQ. The CDR3 nucleotides read TGCGCCAGCAGCTTTCAAACACAGGGGTCGAACACTGAAGCTTTCTTT. This sequence encodes CASSFQTQGSNTEAFF.

The V call is TRBV4-3, the J call TRBJ1-2; D gene unclear. Germline assignment: CDR1 LGHNA and CDR2 YSLEER. The CDR3 extends over 12 amino acids. The germline V and J ends were trimmed by 5 bases and 7 bases, with 11 bases remaining between them. The CDR3 protein is CASSGRDAGYTF. CDR3 coding DNA: TGCGCCAGCAGCGGCCGGGATGCTGGCTACACCTTC.

This clonotype was recorded at least ten times. The rearrangement joins TRBV5-1 to TRBJ2-1; D gene unclear. CDR3 length equals 12 residues. The V gene lost 1 base and the J gene lost 5 bases, with 4 bases spanning the gap. Germline CDR1 and CDR2: SGHRS and YFSETQ. In DNA form, the CDR3 reads TGCGCCAGCAGCTTGAGAGACAATGAGCAGTTCTTC. Its translation is CASSLRDNEQFF.

The chain joins TRBV5-1 to TRBJ2-3; D possibly corresponds to TRBD2 (5 bases). Trimming pared 6 bases from V and 2 bases from J, leaving 16 bases between. CDR3 length equals 15 residues. CDR1 and CDR2 from the germline V gene are SGHRS and YFSETQ. The CDR3 DNA reads TGCGCCAGCAACCGAGGCGACGGACTCACAGATACGCAGTATTTT. Translation: CASNRGDGLTDTQYF.

This clonotype was observed a few times. The chain joins TRBV12-3 or TRBV12-4 to TRBJ2-3; D gene ambiguous. Trimming removed 5 bases at V and 2 bases at J, with 14 bases between. This CDR3 has 15 residues. The CDR3 region has the DNA TGTGCCAGCAGTCTACGACCCCTATACACAGATACGCAGTATTTT. This translates into CASSLRPLYTDTQYF.

Regarding this clonotype: Compared with germline, one end of the junction differs, possibly owing to a read error. The genes are TRBV5-1 and TRBJ1-2; a weak D match, TRBD1 (5 bases). Germline CDR1 reads SGHRS; CDR2 reads YFSETQ. CDR3 size: 14 residues. The CDR3 DNA reads TGCTCCAGCAGCGGGGGAGATACTAACTATGGCTACACCTTC. Translating it yields CSSSGGDTNYGYTF.

Ten or more counts support this clonotype. The CDR3 spells CASSLVGTDRYGYTF. In nucleotides, the CDR3 is TGTGCCAGCAGCTTAGTCGGGACAGACCGCTATGGCTACACCTTC. J is TRBJ1-2 and V is TRBV7-9, with 7 bases that match TRBD1. After removal of 1 base from V and 4 bases from J, the junction contained 6 bases not matched to a gene. There are 15 residues in the CDR3. Per the germline V gene, CDR1 is SEHNR and CDR2 is FQNEAQ (reference sequence).

Notes on this clonotype: One end of the junction varies from germline; a read error may be responsible. The rearrangement joins TRBV7-7 to TRBJ2-5, with D perhaps matching TRBD1 or TRBD2 (5 bases each). The CDR3 is 13 amino acids. Germline V gene data show CDR1 as SSHAT and CDR2 as FNYEAQ (reference sequence). The chain's CDR3 is CASSTGAGRAQYF. CDR3 coding DNA: TGTGCTAGCAGCACCGGGGCCGGACGGGCCCAGTACTTC.

This clonotype has only a few counts. This chain joins TRBV29-1 and TRBJ2-6, with TRBD1 matching over 8 bases. The CDR3 is 15 residues long. CDR1 and CDR2 from the germline V gene are SQVTM and ANQGSEA. Trimming cost V 4 bases and J 0 bases; bases outside gene matches: 2. The CDR3: CSVADRASGANVLTF. CDR3 DNA sequence: TGCAGCGTTGCGGACAGGGCCTCTGGGGCCAACGTCCTGACTTTC.

Here the CDR3 DNA reads TGCAGTGCTAGAGCACCGGGGCTCTCCATTACGCAGTATTTT. It is translated as CSARAPGLSITQYF. The gene calls are TRBV20-1 and TRBJ2-3; the D call may be TRBD1 or TRBD2 (5 bases each). Germline V lookup: CDR1 DFQATT, CDR2 SNEGSKA (reference sequence). This CDR3 is built from 14 residues. V was cut by 1 base and J by 8 bases, with 16 bases left in between.

The sample holds a few counts of this clonotype. This chain joins TRBV27 and TRBJ2-1; 13 bases line up with TRBD2. With V trimmed by 2 bases and J by 7 bases, 8 bases remained unmatched. Germline loops: CDR1 MNHEY, CDR2 SMNVEV (reference sequence). This CDR3 contains 17 residues. The CDR3 region has the DNA TGTGCCAGCAGTTTAACCGCCGGGACTAGCGGGGTAAATGAGCAGTTCTTC. Amino acids: CASSLTAGTSGVNEQFF.